This is a list of T cell receptor beta chains from one sample in a study of cytomegalovirus exposure and HLA in healthy donors. Only in-frame clones appear in the TCRdb table, and some are missing; sequencing was by immunoSEQ multiplex PCR. The sample shows 150,000 to 200,000 clones, 80% of them seen only once. Sequencing was done on a sample of PBMCs. All receptors come from a woman aged 35 to 49 in good health and CMV-seronegative. Both conserved end residues are part of each CDR3. D genes are given only for firm matches. The size field is filled for only some rows; it gives once, few, many or a size class.

j_call: TRBJ1-5
v_call: TRBV6-1
clone_size: .
d_call: TRBD1
cdr3_nt: TGTGCCAGCAGAGAGACAGGGACAGCTTATCAGCCCCAGCATTTT
cdr3_aa: CASRETGTAYQPQHF

j_call: TRBJ1-3
v_call: TRBV11-2
clone_size: .
d_call: .
cdr3_nt: TGTGCCAGCAGCTTAAGAGGGGGGGCTTCTGGAAACACCATATATTTT
cdr3_aa: CASSLRGGASGNTIYF

j_call: TRBJ2-7
v_call: TRBV5-6
clone_size: .
d_call: .
cdr3_nt: TGTGCCAGCAGAAGGAAGGGACTCCTGCTCTCCTACGAGCAGTACTTC
cdr3_aa: CASRRKGLLLSYEQYF

j_call: TRBJ2-7
v_call: TRBV9
clone_size: .
d_call: .
cdr3_nt: TGTGCCAGCAGCCGGGGGGGGACAGAGACCGGCGAGCAGTACTTC
cdr3_aa: CASSRGGTETGEQYF

j_call: TRBJ2-1
v_call: TRBV2
clone_size: once
d_call: TRBD1
cdr3_nt: TGTGCCAGCACCGTGGGGGGGACAGGGTATTTTTCTGAGCAGTTCTTC
cdr3_aa: CASTVGGTGYFSEQFF

j_call: TRBJ2-1
v_call: TRBV7-6
clone_size: few
d_call: .
cdr3_nt: TGTGCCAGCAGCTTAGGGGGCACTGCCAATGAGCAGTTCTTC
cdr3_aa: CASSLGGTANEQFF

j_call: TRBJ2-3
v_call: TRBV20-1
clone_size: .
d_call: TRBD2
cdr3_nt: TGCAGTGCATCCGGGAGGGATACGCAGTATTTT
cdr3_aa: CSASGRDTQYF

j_call: TRBJ2-1
v_call: TRBV5-5
clone_size: .
d_call: TRBD1
cdr3_nt: TGTGCCAGCAGCTGGACGGGACAGGGGGCTTACAATGAGCAGTTCTTC
cdr3_aa: CASSWTGQGAYNEQFF

j_call: TRBJ1-1
v_call: TRBV7-2
clone_size: .
d_call: .
cdr3_nt: TGTGCCAGCAGCTTAAGGGGCGGAGAGAACACTGAAGCTTTCTTT
cdr3_aa: CASSLRGGENTEAFF

j_call: TRBJ1-4
v_call: TRBV6-1
clone_size: .
d_call: TRBD1
cdr3_nt: TGTGCCAGCAGCAAGGACAGGAATGGAAAACTGTTTTTT
cdr3_aa: CASSKDRNGKLFF

j_call: TRBJ2-5
v_call: TRBV19
clone_size: .
d_call: TRBD2
cdr3_nt: TGTGCCAGTAGTATAGAGGGTCCGGCTAGCGGGAGCCAGACCCAGTACTTC
cdr3_aa: CASSIEGPASGSQTQYF

j_call: TRBJ1-5
v_call: TRBV27
clone_size: .
d_call: TRBD1
cdr3_nt: TGTGCCAGCAGTATGACAGGGGGCCACGGGCCCCAGCATTTT
cdr3_aa: CASSMTGGHGPQHF

j_call: TRBJ2-1
v_call: TRBV10-2
clone_size: .
d_call: .
cdr3_nt: TGCGCCAGCGGACAGCGCGGAAGGTACAATGAGCAGTTCTTC
cdr3_aa: CASGQRGRYNEQFF

j_call: TRBJ2-3
v_call: TRBV7-9
clone_size: .
d_call: .
cdr3_nt: TGTGCCAGCAGCTTAGGAGGGACTCTCCGAGATACGCAGTATTTT
cdr3_aa: CASSLGGTLRDTQYF

j_call: TRBJ2-1
v_call: TRBV7-8
clone_size: .
d_call: TRBD1
cdr3_nt: TGTGCCAGCAGCTTAGGGGGACAGGGGTTAGTCGGGCAGTTCTTC
cdr3_aa: CASSLGGQGLVGQFF

j_call: TRBJ2-2
v_call: TRBV7-2
clone_size: .
d_call: .
cdr3_nt: TGTGCCAGCAGCTTAGCGATGTCAGCGAACACCGGGGAGCTGTTTTTT
cdr3_aa: CASSLAMSANTGELFF

j_call: TRBJ1-5
v_call: TRBV7-9
clone_size: .
d_call: TRBD1
cdr3_nt: TGTGCCAGCAGCTTGACAGGGATTCAGCCCCAGCATTTT
cdr3_aa: CASSLTGIQPQHF

j_call: TRBJ2-2
v_call: TRBV7-9
clone_size: .
d_call: TRBD1
cdr3_nt: TGTGCCAGCAGCCAGGGACAGAACCCCACCGGGGAGCTGTTTTTT
cdr3_aa: CASSQGQNPTGELFF

j_call: TRBJ2-7
v_call: TRBV5-4
clone_size: .
d_call: TRBD2
cdr3_nt: TGTGCCAGCAGCTTGGAGTTTGGACCAGCGGGGGGTTACTACGAGCAGTACTTC
cdr3_aa: CASSLEFGPAGGYYEQYF

j_call: TRBJ2-1
v_call: TRBV7-9
clone_size: .
d_call: .
cdr3_nt: TGTGCCAGCAGCTACCAAATAGACAGAATCCTACCGTACAATGAGCAGTTCTTC
cdr3_aa: CASSYQIDRILPYNEQFF